The entry below describes one T cell receptor (beta chain). The authors' processing: Reference gene primer amplification gave estimated nucleated cell counts. Assay: immunoSEQ multiplex PCR; the TCRdb copy retains only in-frame clones and omits some. V and J calls and clone size are as listed in that table; D and trimming were resolved from the DNA. Of approximately 150,000 clones listed, 84% were seen once; the top ten hold roughly 8%. Study members were between roughly 18 and 100 years old and lived in 24 US regions. The study counted Cohort 3 donors as recovered given two negative PCRs, clearance, or symptom resolution. This sample is part of a study of blood T cell repertoires in COVID-19. Germline V gives CDR1 MDHEN, CDR2 SYDVKM. V gave up 4 bases and J gave up 7 bases, with 14 bases separating them. The CDR3 is 14 residues long.

This receptor was taken from a woman in her forties or fifties who had recovered from COVID-19. The chain employs TRBV28 and TRBJ1-3; TRBD1 is a possible D gene (5 bases). The sample taken for sequencing was PBMCs or T cells enriched from blood (not recorded which). CDR3 coding DNA: TGTGCCAGCAGTTCGGGGGAAATGAGGAACACCATATATTTT. Translated, it gives CASSSGEMRNTIYF.